This is a list of T cell receptor beta chains from one sample in a study of regulatory T cells in long-lasting Graves disease. TCRdb re-called the multiplex PCR reads with MiXCR, one entry per CDR3 protein. The profile shows roughly 350,000 distinct CDR3 sequences, around 15% of them singletons. These data also formed part of another study, on T cells in Graves' hyperthyroidism and ophthalmopathy.

The source material was peripheral blood mononuclear cells (PBMCs), sampled at new diagnosis, from a patient treated with antithyroid drugs. All receptors derive from a woman under 30 with Graves disease. Both conserved end residues are part of each CDR3. The D gene is left open where the match is weak. Clone size, where shown, is once, few, many, or a class for clones that have expanded.

D gene,V gene,clone size,J gene,CDR3 DNA,CDR3 protein
.,TRBV20-1,few,TRBJ1-2,TGCAGTGCTAGACTCCTGCACAGTAACTATGGCTACACCTTC,CSARLLHSNYGYTF
.,TRBV6-1,many,TRBJ2-3,TGTGCCAGCAGCAGGGTTTGGCCAGATACGCAGTATTTT,CASSRVWPDTQYF
.,TRBV6-1,many,TRBJ1-1,TGTGCCAGCAGTGCCCCAAGTACGCGGAACACTGAAGCTTTCTTT,CASSAPSTRNTEAFF
TRBD1,TRBV29-1,once,TRBJ2-6,TGCAGCGCTGTGACAGGGTCTGGAGACTCTGGGGCCAACGTCCTGACTTTC,CSAVTGSGDSGANVLTF
TRBD1,TRBV6-5,.,TRBJ1-5,TGTGCCAGCAGTTACTTTATCCCCGGGACAGAACATTATAGCAATCAGCCCCAGCATTTT,CASSYFIPGTEHYSNQPQHF
.,TRBV12-3/TRBV12-4,many,TRBJ2-5,TGTGCCAGCAGTTTAAGGGGTCTGGGGATTCAAGAGACCCAGTACTTC,CASSLRGLGIQETQYF
.,TRBV28,many,TRBJ2-5,TGTGCCAGCAGTCGGAACAGGGAAGAGACCCAGTACTTC,CASSRNREETQYF
.,TRBV19,.,TRBJ2-2,TGTGCCAGTAGTTTGGGCGTCGCGAACGCCGGGGAGCTGTTTTTT,CASSLGVANAGELFF
.,TRBV6-5,few,TRBJ2-7,TGTGCCAGCAGTTCCGGGGCTTCTAGCTCCTACGAGCAGTACTTC,CASSSGASSSYEQYF
.,TRBV7-9,few,TRBJ2-5,TGTGCCAGCAGCTTAGATCCAGGGATACAAGAGACCCAGTACTTC,CASSLDPGIQETQYF
.,TRBV10-2,few,TRBJ2-5,TGCGCCAGCAGTGTCTACAGGGGAGGAGAGACCCAGTACTTC,CASSVYRGGETQYF
.,TRBV6-1,.,TRBJ1-1,TGTGCCAGCATGCTCACTGAAGCTTTCTTT,CASMLTEAFF
.,TRBV5-1,many,TRBJ2-2,TGCGCCAGCAGCTTGAGGGGCCCTAACACCGGGGAGCTGTTTTTT,CASSLRGPNTGELFF
.,TRBV7-3,.,TRBJ1-6,TGTGCCAGCAGCTTCACTACCAATTCACCCCTCCACTTT,CASSFTTNSPLHF